The text below deals with one TCR beta chain. V lost 8 bases and J lost 3, with 4 bases in between. The CDR3 consists of 10 residues. Germline V gene lookup returns CDR1 SEHNR and CDR2 FQNEAQ (reference sequence). The assay was immunoSEQ multiplex PCR, and TCRdb's table has in-frame clones only and misses some. The sample shows approximately 100,000 clones, around 92% of them seen only once. This sample was included in a study of T cell responses to AZD1222 COVID-19 vaccine. The genes are TRBV7-9 and TRBJ1-1; unclear D gene. The receptor was isolated from an adult in good health. The sequenced sample was peripheral blood, obtained on day 0 of AZD1222 vaccination. In DNA form, the CDR3 reads TGTGCCAGCGCCGACACTGAAGCTTTCTTT. This codes for CASADTEAFF. Complete variable domain (other parts from reference TRBV7-9 and TRBJ1-1): DTGVSQNPRHKITKRGQNVTFRCDPISEHNRLYWYRQTLGQGPEFLTYFQNEAQLEKSRLLSDRFSAERPKGSFSTLEIQRTEQGDSAMYLCASADTEAFFGQGTRLTVV.